The subject of this entry is one T cell receptor beta chain. Its antigen is currently unknown. V lost 6 bases, J lost 1 base, and 6 bases lay in between. The CDR3 loop spans 12 amino acids. Per germline, CDR1 KGHSH and CDR2 LQKENI. The data are from a study of cytomegalovirus exposure and HLA in healthy donors. At the level of the study: A subsequent analysis reported that the roughly 120 validation repertoires were produced on the same platform that had also been used for the roughly 670 first-cohort repertoires.

Findings and limits, study-wide: The study listed approximately 160 cytomegalovirus-associated TCR beta chains. It was found in a later analysis that first-cohort TCR clusters tended to co-occur in the roughly 120 validation repertoires.

Assay used: immunoSEQ multiplex PCR; TCRdb lists only in-frame clones, some missing. The sample lists roughly 120,000 clones; 88% were seen once. This TCR was recovered from a woman aged 30 to 39 in good health and CMV-seropositive. V gene TRBV18 combines with J gene TRBJ1-1; no definite D call. The sequenced sample was PBMCs. CDR3 nucleotides: TGTGCCAGCTCGCACTCGAACACTGAAGCTTTCTTT. Translating it yields CASSHSNTEAFF.